This T cell receptor (beta chain) originates from a study of T cells in narcolepsy. Study background: Donors had narcolepsy type 1 or type 2, or were healthy controls.

Whole-study findings and limits: Blood of same and different patients, but not healthy controls, reportedly held recurring autoreactive clonotypes.

This clone was detected only a few times. What it binds is unknown. Only in-frame clones appear in the TCRdb table, and some are missing; sequencing was by immunoSEQ multiplex PCR. This table has around 8,000 clones, 61% appearing once. V shed 5 bases, J shed 3 bases, and the junction held 5 bases outside the gene matches. Germline V lookup: CDR1 PRHDT, CDR2 FYEKMQ (reference sequence). The CDR3 totals 16 residues. The sequencing sample was made of CD45RA- memory CD8+ T cells from PBMCs. This chain joins TRBV13 and TRBJ2-1; 12 nucleotides line up with TRBD2. This TCR came from a human donor with narcolepsy. The DNA of the CDR3 is TGTGCCAGCAGCGGCCGACTAGCGGGGGTCTACAATGAGCAGTTCTTC. Translated, it gives CASSGRLAGVYNEQFF.